What follows is one TCR beta chain and its context. Its antigen is not yet known. No quality values exist for individual bases; no much larger clone is one base distant. The source of the sample is a study of T cell responses to AZD1222 COVID-19 vaccine (dated by TCRdb to about 2021). As for the study more broadly: TCR sequencing was performed for about 240 trial participants, of whom roughly 200 were given two doses of AZD1222 and 26 were given two doses of MenACWY control vaccine. Trial participants were enrolled into age subgroups of 18-55, 56-69 and 70-plus years, which contained approximately 150, 28 and 58 TCR-sequenced participants, respectively.

The CDR1 and CDR2 encoded by the germline V gene are KGHDR and SFDVKD. From the cysteine through the phenylalanine, the CDR3 covers 14 amino acids. The DNA shown is the 42-base CDR3, in frame from base 1. At the junction V is shortened by 6 bases and J by 2 bases, with 9 bases in between. The study at large found these results: After two AZD1222 doses, spike-specific TCR breadth and depth were significantly higher than at day 0 and than in MenACWY recipients. The 56-69-year group was small, and its depth increase did not reach significance, likely because of low power. The whole spike protein was spanned by vaccine-associated CD4 TCRs, and dominant responses were seen in regions 160-218 and 743-854. Only six or seven AZD1222 recipients were SARS-CoV-2 seropositive at baseline, limiting conclusions about previously exposed vaccinees. Participants were mostly white British, with more females than males. The authors suggested clonal diversity may have been underestimated. Epitopes outside the regions mutated in the B.1.351 and B.1.1.7 variants were reportedly recognized by nearly half of the unique spike-specific TCRs. Because no samples from the day 14 peak response were available, repertoires could be characterized only after the peak T cell response.

In light of the paper, this sample's time point label describes: about 28 days (+/-7) after the second vaccine dose. AZD1222 recipients whose second dose came at about 4 weeks and those whose second dose came at about 12 weeks were combined into one group, since spike-specific TCR depth and breadth did not differ between the two schedules. Vaccinee samples came from UK trials COV001 and COV002, including a single-blind randomized controlled phase 2/3 trial of AZD1222 (ChAdOx1 nCoV-19) in healthy adults. Trial participant PBMC samples were collected at day 0 and day 28 after the second dose for TCRbeta chain sequencing. The CDR3 regions of human TCRbeta chains were subjected to immunosequencing. As for the original processing: Repertoire TCRs were matched against a reference library of SARS-CoV-2-specific TCRs generated with the MIRA antigen-specificity platform. Breadth was defined as the fraction of unique TCRs that were SARS-CoV-2-associated, and depth was defined as the fraction of total T cells that were SARS-CoV-2-associated. Using the MIRA data, each spike-specific TCR was mapped to the spike region that the TCR reacts to and placed in a CD4 or CD8 class. Log10-transformed breadth and depth values were compared by one-way ANOVA with Sidak's multiple comparisons tests. TCRdb limited this immuneACCESS table to in-frame rearrangements with V and J called. A share of clones is missing; checked studies link under half to unresolved V genes, and the rest is unexplained. V and J calls and clone size are as listed in that table; D and trimming were resolved from the DNA. Here the sample has around 58,000 clones; about 90% occur a single time. Roughly 15% of the sample goes to the ten largest clones.

The chain uses TRBV24-1 and TRBJ2-2, with the D segment identity uncertain. This TCR was recovered from an adult who received the AZD1222 COVID-19 vaccine. This specimen consisted of peripheral blood, obtained 28 days after the second AZD1222 dose. The base sequence is TGTGCCACCAGTCGGGCGAGCAACACCGGGGAGCTGTTTTTT. It is translated as CATSRASNTGELFF.